These 26 T cell receptor beta chains came from one sample sequenced in a study of identical twins. TCRdb re-analysed the 5' RACE reads in MiXCR, keeping a single row per CDR3 protein. The sample has hundreds of thousands of distinct CDR3 sequences, over 5% seen once. Sequencing was performed on naive T cells sorted from blood. The receptor set was obtained from a man between 18 and 29 years old in good health.

This clonotype was observed a few times. CDR3 amino acids: CASSFPHLSGANVLTF. The CDR3 DNA sequence: TGTGCCAGCAGCTTCCCACACCTCTCTGGGGCCAACGTCCTGACTTTC. The chain joins TRBV5-6 to TRBJ2-6; D gene unclear. There are 16 residues in the CDR3. Looked up from germline, CDR1 is SGHDT and CDR2 is YYEEEE. V lost 2 bases to trimming and J lost 0 bases, with 9 bases between them.

The sample holds a few counts of this clonotype. The V gene is TRBV2, the J gene TRBJ2-2, with TRBD2 as a possible D gene (5 bases). Trimming shortened V by 5 bases and J by 4 bases, and 11 bases separated the two germline ends. This CDR3 spans 14 amino acids. Looked up from germline, CDR1 is SNHLY and CDR2 is FYNNEI. CDR3 sequence (DNA): TGTGCCAGCAGTATGGACGGGGTCACCGGGGAGCTGTTTTTT. Translating it yields CASSMDGVTGELFF. Full variable domain (missing parts from reference TRBV2 and TRBJ2-2): EPEVTQTPSHQVTQMGQEVILRCVPISNHLYFYWYRQILGQKVEFLVSFYNNEISEKSEIFDDQFSVERPDGSNFTLKIRSTKLEDSAMYFCASSMDGVTGELFFGEGSRLTVL.

This clonotype was counted at least ten times. In nucleotides, the CDR3 is TGTGCCAGCAGCCAATCACGGATGAACACTGAAGCTTTCTTT. This codes for CASSQSRMNTEAFF. This sequence joins TRBV3-1 and TRBJ1-1; no clear D gene. The CDR3 contains 14 residues. Germline values: CDR1 LGHDT, CDR2 YNNKEL (reference sequence). The V and J ends lost 2 bases and 0 bases respectively, with 7 bases between them.

This clonotype was seen more than once but under ten times. The chain employs TRBV28 and TRBJ2-6, with no clear D. CDR1 and CDR2 (germline): MDHEN, SYDVKM. This CDR3 has 17 residues. V was clipped by 3 bases and J by 0 bases, with 12 bases between them. The CDR3: CASSLIRQGSGANVLTF. The CDR3 DNA reads TGTGCCAGCAGTTTGATTCGACAAGGCTCTGGGGCCAACGTCCTGACTTTC.

This clonotype was found a few times. This chain joins TRBV6-5 and TRBJ2-7, with TRBD1 matching 9 bases. J lost 0 bases, V lost 0 bases, and 3 bases had no gene match. Germline CDR1 reads MNHEY; CDR2 reads SVGAGI. The CDR3 length is 16 residues. CDR3 in amino acids: CASSYSGDRASYEQYV. The DNA of the CDR3 is TGTGCCAGCAGTTACTCAGGGGACAGGGCCTCCTACGAGCAGTACGTC.

The chain employs TRBV14 and TRBJ1-3; D unclear. The CDR3 is 16 residues long. With 2 bases removed from V and 1 base from J, the gap between germline ends came to 12 bases. Germline values: CDR1 SGHDN, CDR2 FVKESK. The CDR3 sequence is CASSQKIGISGNTIYF. The CDR3 coding sequence is TGTGCCAGCAGCCAAAAAATTGGTATTTCTGGAAACACCATATATTTT. Supplemented by reference TRBV14 and TRBJ1-3, the full variable domain reads EAGVTQFPSHSVIEKGQTVTLRCDPISGHDNLYWYRRVMGKEIKFLLHFVKESKQDESGMPNNRFLAERTGGTYSTLKVQPAELEDSGVYFCASSQKIGISGNTIYFGEGSWLTVV.

The V gene is TRBV19, the J gene TRBJ2-1, with 9 bases aligning to TRBD1. CDR1 and CDR2 from the germline V gene are LNHDA and SQIVND (reference sequence). With 6 bases clipped from V and 7 bases from J, the junction kept 7 bases outside the gene matches. The CDR3 is made up of 14 amino acids. CDR3 DNA sequence: TGTGCCAGTAGCGTCGGGACAGGGTGGAATGAGCAGTTCTTC. It is translated as CASSVGTGWNEQFF.

The V call is TRBV29-1, the J call TRBJ1-4, with TRBD1 identical over 8 bases. The V gene's germline CDR1 is SQVTM and CDR2 ANQGSEA. There are 13 residues in the CDR3. V dropped 1 base and J dropped 8; count of bases not matched to a gene: 3. The CDR3 bases are TGCAGCGTTGAAGGGACAGGGACCGAAAAACTGTTTTTT. It yields the protein CSVEGTGTEKLFF.

The chain employs TRBV5-1 and TRBJ2-1; D uncertain. Germline CDR1 and CDR2: SGHRS and YFSETQ. The CDR3 runs to 14 residues. Trimming left V 4 bases short and J 0 bases short, with 8 bases between. CDR3 coding DNA: TGCGCCAGCAGCGGGTGGTCCTCCTACAATGAGCAGTTCTTC. Its protein product is CASSGWSSYNEQFF.

This clonotype was seen ten or more times. The chain carries TRBV27 and TRBJ2-5; D is possibly TRBD1 or TRBD2 (6 bases each). This CDR3 comprises 16 residues. CDR1 is MNHEY, CDR2 SMNVEV, per germline (reference sequence). The V and J ends lost 6 bases and 6 bases respectively, with 23 bases between them. The CDR3 DNA reads as TGTGCCAGCAGCGACCAAAGGAGGGGGTACGGACAGACCCAGTACTTC. This sequence encodes CASSDQRRGYGQTQYF.

In this sample, this clonotype turned up many times. The rearrangement joins TRBV2 to TRBJ2-5, with D perhaps matching TRBD1 (5 bases). Trimming left V 3 bases short and J 7 bases short, with 9 bases between. The V gene's germline CDR1 is SNHLY and CDR2 FYNNEI. This CDR3 is 12 amino acids long. CDR3 DNA: TGTGCCAGCAGTGACTGGGGCGGGACCCAGTACTTC. Amino acids: CASSDWGGTQYF.

This clonotype was seen repeatedly, ten times or more. The chain is built from TRBV29-1 and TRBJ2-2; tentative D call: TRBD1 (6 bases). The CDR3 is 15 amino acids. V gave up 4 bases and J gave up 5 bases, with 17 bases separating them. Germline V CDR1 and CDR2: SQVTM, ANQGSEA. CDR3 region: CSVATLAGETGELFF. DNA of the CDR3: TGCAGCGTTGCCACGTTGGCAGGGGAGACCGGGGAGCTGTTTTTT.

This clonotype was seen ten or more times. The V call is TRBV20-1, the J call TRBJ2-3; D remains ambiguous. The CDR3 spans 15 residues. Germline loops: CDR1 DFQATT, CDR2 SNEGSKA (reference sequence). The germline V and J ends were trimmed by 6 bases and 3 bases, with 19 bases remaining between them. This chain's CDR3 is CSAPMPYRATDTQYF. The CDR3 bases are TGCAGTGCACCTATGCCTTATAGGGCGACAGATACGCAGTATTTT.

J is TRBJ2-3 and V is TRBV27; 7 nucleotides line up with TRBD1. The V gene end was trimmed by 5 bases and the J gene end by 0 bases; junction bases not matched to a gene: 11. Germline V lookup: CDR1 MNHEY, CDR2 SMNVEV (reference sequence). This CDR3 is built from 17 residues. CDR3 DNA sequence: TGTGCCAGCAGTCCCTCCCCGGGACAGATTAGCACAGATACGCAGTATTTT. Residues: CASSPSPGQISTDTQYF.

This clonotype was detected ten times or more. This sequence joins TRBV2 and TRBJ2-3; D remains ambiguous. This CDR3 has 15 residues. Trimming took 5 bases from V and 0 from J, leaving 12 bases between them. Germline CDR1 SNHLY, CDR2 FYNNEI. This CDR3 is CASSLPGSSTDTQYF. The CDR3, as DNA: TGTGCCAGCAGTCTGCCCGGATCGAGCACAGATACGCAGTATTTT.

The chain recombines TRBV25-1 with TRBJ2-3, with 8 bases fitting TRBD1. Germline CDR1 and CDR2: MGHDK and SYGVNS. The CDR3 consists of 11 residues. V lost 10 bases and J lost 5; bases outside the gene matches: 2. The CDR3 here is CATQGVDTQYF. Here the CDR3 DNA reads TGTGCCACACAGGGGGTAGATACGCAGTATTTT.

V usage is TRBV11-3 and J usage is TRBJ2-1; 8 bases line up with TRBD2. V was clipped by 0 bases and J by 3 bases; unmatched bases: 7. The CDR3 runs to 17 residues. CDR1 is SGHNT and CDR2 is YENEEA in the germline V gene. The CDR3 sequence is CASSLDPISGSYNEQFF. The CDR3 DNA follows: TGTGCCAGCAGCTTAGATCCCATCAGCGGGAGCTACAATGAGCAGTTCTTC.

This sequence joins TRBV12-3 or TRBV12-4 and TRBJ2-1; 8 bases align to TRBD2. This CDR3 has 12 amino acids. With 6 bases clipped from V and 9 bases from J, the junction kept 4 bases outside the gene matches. Written as DNA, the CDR3 is TGTGCCAGCAGAAGACTAGCGAGTGAGCAGTTCTTC. It encodes CASRRLASEQFF.

This clonotype turned up a few times. The chain links TRBV4-2 to TRBJ2-7, with D perhaps matching TRBD1 (5 bases). Germline CDR1 and CDR2: LGHNA and YNFKEQ. The V end was cut by 2 bases, the J end by 4 bases, with 24 bases between. The CDR3 length is 18 residues. The CDR3 reads CASSQRHTSTGSGYEQYF. For the CDR3, the DNA is TGTGCCAGCAGCCAACGCCACACCTCCACAGGTAGTGGGTACGAGCAGTACTTC.

This clonotype has ten or more counts. The chain links TRBV7-9 to TRBJ2-2; D tentatively reads TRBD1 or TRBD2 (5 bases each). The V and J ends lost 5 bases and 7 bases respectively, with 14 bases between them. CDR3 size: 14 residues. The germline V gene encodes CDR1 SEHNR and CDR2 FQNEAQ (reference sequence). The CDR3 protein is CASSLGDVLGELFF. The CDR3 bases are TGTGCCAGCAGCCTAGGGGACGTCCTCGGGGAGCTGTTTTTT.

This clonotype was seen many times. This chain uses TRBV7-9 with TRBJ1-1; no definite D call. The germline CDR1 and CDR2 sequences are SEHNR and FQNEAQ (reference sequence). Trimming took off 5 bases at V and 6 bases at J, with 13 bases between the two ends. The CDR3 is made up of 13 amino acids. The CDR3 region is CASSPSPGAEAFF. The CDR3 nucleotides are TGTGCCAGCAGCCCAAGCCCCGGGGCTGAAGCTTTCTTT.

This clonotype has just a few counts. The chain joins TRBV27 to TRBJ2-1; TRBD1 aligns across 9 bases. This CDR3 region has 14 residues. V trimming: 10 bases; J trimming: 2 bases; junction bases outside the gene matches: 6. Looked up from germline, CDR1 is MNHEY and CDR2 is SMNVEV (reference sequence). The CDR3, as DNA: TGTGCCACAAAGCGGACAGGGGCCTACAATGAGCAGTTCTTC. Translated: CATKRTGAYNEQFF.

This clonotype showed up many times. The chain links TRBV29-1 to TRBJ2-5; 12 bases align to TRBD2. Looked up from germline, CDR1 is SQVTM and CDR2 is ANQGSEA. The junction had 5 bases not matched to a gene; V was cut back by 4 bases and J by 5 bases. CDR3 size: 14 residues. DNA of the CDR3: TGCAGCGTTGGACTAGCGGGAGTTTCCGAGACCCAGTACTTC. Protein sequence: CSVGLAGVSETQYF.

This clonotype was counted at least ten times. The CDR3 protein is CASSPPPNNEQFF. The CDR3 region has the DNA TGTGCCAGCAGCCCCCCACCGAACAATGAGCAGTTCTTC. The genes are TRBV7-2 and TRBJ2-1; D ambiguous. CDR1 SGHTA and CDR2 FQGNSA come from the germline V gene. This CDR3 has 13 residues. With 5 bases removed from V and 5 bases from J, the gap between germline ends came to 10 bases.

This clonotype has at least ten counts. The V gene is TRBV20-1, the J gene TRBJ2-1, with 9 positions matching TRBD2. CDR1 is DFQATT, CDR2 SNEGSKA, per germline (reference sequence). The CDR3 is 15 residues long. The J segment lost 11 bases and the V segment lost 0 bases, leaving 11 bases of the junction unmatched. CDR3 nucleotide sequence: TGCAGTGCTAGAGATGCGCGGGAGGGTACCGGTAAGCAGTTCTTC. It codes for CSARDAREGTGKQFF.

This clonotype was counted many times. The chain couples TRBV12-3 or TRBV12-4 to TRBJ2-1, with D tentatively TRBD1 (5 bases). CDR3 length: 16 residues. The ends were cut back, 5 bases at V and 3 bases at J, with 17 bases in the middle. CDR3 loop: CASSPRAGIGYNEQFF. The DNA of the CDR3 is TGTGCCAGCAGTCCCAGGGCAGGTATTGGCTACAATGAGCAGTTCTTC.